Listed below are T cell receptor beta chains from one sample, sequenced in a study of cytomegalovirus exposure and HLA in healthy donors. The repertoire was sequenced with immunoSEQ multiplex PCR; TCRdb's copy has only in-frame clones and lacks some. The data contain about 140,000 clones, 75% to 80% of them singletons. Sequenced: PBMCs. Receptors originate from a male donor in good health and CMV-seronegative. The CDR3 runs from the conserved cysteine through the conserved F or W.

CDR3: CAWSYNRFNEKLFF
J: TRBJ1-4
V: TRBV30

CDR3: CASSRHRMENYGYTF
J: TRBJ1-2
V: TRBV14

CDR3: CASSQEAGAKYNEQFF
J: TRBJ2-1
V: TRBV4-1

CDR3: CASSRGQLNTEAFF
J: TRBJ1-1
V: TRBV7-6

CDR3: CASSLSVATADTQYF
J: TRBJ2-3
V: TRBV7-7

CDR3: CASSGGASTDTQYF
J: TRBJ2-3
V: TRBV7-7

CDR3: CASSLQGTGF
J: TRBJ1-2
V: TRBV7-9

CDR3: CASSLGTGRVEKLFF
J: TRBJ1-4
V: TRBV7-2

CDR3: CAWRPRDRVGNEQYF
J: TRBJ2-7
V: TRBV30

CDR3: CASSSSDRTNTEAFF
J: TRBJ1-1
V: TRBV11-2

CDR3: CASSNSQGDTQYF
J: TRBJ2-3
V: TRBV18

CDR3: CASSLRGTSGTDTQYF
J: TRBJ2-3
V: TRBV9

CDR3: CASKDRYMPEAFF
J: TRBJ1-1
V: TRBV19

CDR3: CASTGTAAYEQYF
J: TRBJ2-7
V: TRBV2

CDR3: CASSKARFMDTQYF
J: TRBJ2-3
V: TRBV21-1

CDR3: CASSLGTGQRELFF
J: TRBJ2-2
V: TRBV7-9

CDR3: CASSHPGHSTDTQYF
J: TRBJ2-3
V: TRBV18

CDR3: CASSPIGAGWQETQYF
J: TRBJ2-5
V: TRBV18

CDR3: CASSFSGDRVLGEQYF
J: TRBJ2-7
V: TRBV5-1

CDR3: CASSPQREYNEQFF
J: TRBJ2-1
V: TRBV7-6

CDR3: CASSQDTGAGVTGELFF
J: TRBJ2-2
V: TRBV4-1

CDR3: CASSEGTGTYEQYF
J: TRBJ2-7
V: TRBV6-1

CDR3: CASSPAVSTDTQYF
J: TRBJ2-3
V: TRBV9

CDR3: CASRGGQVSGELFF
J: TRBJ2-2
V: TRBV5-1

CDR3: CASSARESGSRETQYF
J: TRBJ2-5
V: TRBV6-1

CDR3: CASSPDRANTEAFF
J: TRBJ1-1
V: TRBV18

CDR3: CASSGRLISGNTIYF
J: TRBJ1-3
V: TRBV9

CDR3: CASSFTLRGPQFF
J: TRBJ2-1
V: TRBV5-6

CDR3: CASSNPQGSGELFF
J: TRBJ2-2
V: TRBV5-1

CDR3: CASSSYGSGYNEQFF
J: TRBJ2-1
V: TRBV27

CDR3: CASSLASRLAGGGGSYEQYF
J: .
V: TRBV7-2

CDR3: CASSLNRGSGETQYF
J: TRBJ2-5
V: TRBV11-2

CDR3: CASSIGTGGRDEQFF
J: TRBJ2-1
V: TRBV19

CDR3: CSVPGLASYRGFYTDTQYF
J: TRBJ2-3
V: TRBV29-1

CDR3: CASTPGGLEAFF
J: TRBJ1-1
V: TRBV19

CDR3: CASSLEGLAGAGNEQFF
J: TRBJ2-1
V: TRBV11-2

CDR3: CASSSSGRFNNEQFF
J: TRBJ2-1
V: TRBV25-1

CDR3: CASSLSGRGRVIEQYF
J: TRBJ2-7
V: TRBV27

CDR3: CASSRGGDYEQYF
J: TRBJ2-7
V: TRBV13

CDR3: CARKGGGYNEQFF
J: TRBJ2-1
V: TRBV2

CDR3: CASSLMTAEQAFF
J: TRBJ1-1
V: TRBV7-9

CDR3: CASIPRDRGNTGELFF
J: TRBJ2-2
V: TRBV2

CDR3: CASSFGQGSNEQYF
J: TRBJ2-7
V: TRBV7-3

CDR3: CASSSPWGQGLYEQYF
J: TRBJ2-7
V: TRBV7-9

CDR3: CASSVVPSGDVTQYF
J: TRBJ2-5
V: TRBV9

CDR3: CSHAQVTGSEQFF
J: TRBJ2-1
V: TRBV29-1

CDR3: CASSFNDDRGNYGYTF
J: TRBJ1-2
V: TRBV7-9

CDR3: CASSPTGWNEQYF
J: TRBJ2-7
V: TRBV6-5

CDR3: CASSLTGGNEQFF
J: TRBJ2-1
V: TRBV7-6